This entry features one T cell receptor (beta chain) sequence. This entry belongs to a study of blood T cell repertoires in COVID-19. Study in general: In each case, the material was cDNA or gDNA derived from T cells, B-cell-depleted T cells, or PBMCs.

Trimming pared 2 bases from V and 0 bases from J, leaving 10 bases between. The length of the CDR3 is 15 residues. CDR1 and CDR2 from the germline V gene are SEHNR and FQNEAQ (reference sequence). TCRdb's copy holds only in-frame clones and misses some; the assay was immunoSEQ multiplex PCR. The sample carries more than 100,000 clones, roughly 85% recorded once. This clonotype originated in a man aged 45-65 years in a cohort sampled during active COVID-19. The sample was peripheral blood. The chain recombines TRBV7-9 with TRBJ1-1; possibly TRBD1 for D (5 bases). In DNA, the CDR3 is TGTGCCAGCAGCTTAATGGCAGGGTTGAACACTGAAGCTTTCTTT. Protein product: CASSLMAGLNTEAFF.